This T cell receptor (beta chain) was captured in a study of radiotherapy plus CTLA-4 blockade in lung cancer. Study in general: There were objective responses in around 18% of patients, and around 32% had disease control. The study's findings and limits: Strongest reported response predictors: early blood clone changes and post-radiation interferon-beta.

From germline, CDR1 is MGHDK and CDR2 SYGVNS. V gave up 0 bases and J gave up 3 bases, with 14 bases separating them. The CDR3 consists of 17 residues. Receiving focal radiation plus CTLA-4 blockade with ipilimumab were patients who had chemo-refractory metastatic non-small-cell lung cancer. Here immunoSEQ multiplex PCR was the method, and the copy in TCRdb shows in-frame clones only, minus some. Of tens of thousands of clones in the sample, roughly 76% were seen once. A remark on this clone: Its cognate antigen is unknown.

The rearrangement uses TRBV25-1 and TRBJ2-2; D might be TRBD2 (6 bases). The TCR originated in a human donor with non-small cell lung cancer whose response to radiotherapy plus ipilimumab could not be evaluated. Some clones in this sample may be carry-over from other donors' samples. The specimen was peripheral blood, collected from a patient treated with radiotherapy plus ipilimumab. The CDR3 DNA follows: TGTGCCAGCAGTGAATATGGAGGGACCCTCTACACCGGGGAGCTGTTTTTT. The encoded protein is CASSEYGGTLYTGELFF.